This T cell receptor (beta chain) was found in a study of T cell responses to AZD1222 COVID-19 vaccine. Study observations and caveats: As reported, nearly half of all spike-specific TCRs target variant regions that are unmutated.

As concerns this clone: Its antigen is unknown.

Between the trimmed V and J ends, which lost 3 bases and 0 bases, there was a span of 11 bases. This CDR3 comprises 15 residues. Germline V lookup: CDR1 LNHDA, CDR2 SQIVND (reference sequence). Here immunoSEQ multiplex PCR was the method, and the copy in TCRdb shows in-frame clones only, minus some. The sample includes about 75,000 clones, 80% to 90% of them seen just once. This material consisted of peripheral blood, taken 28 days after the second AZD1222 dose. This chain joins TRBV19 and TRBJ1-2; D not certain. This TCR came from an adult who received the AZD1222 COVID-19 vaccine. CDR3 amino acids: CASSIGPMTNYGYTF. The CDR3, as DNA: TGTGCCAGTAGTATTGGCCCGATGACTAACTATGGCTACACCTTC.